This T cell receptor beta chain was captured by sequencing in a study of CD8+CD57+ T cells in acquired aplastic anemia. About the study: The DNA of sorted CD4+ and CD8+ cells averaged about 3 ug. Where healthy donors were concerned, CD4+ cells averaged about 10 million reads.

General observations from the study: Patients and controls shared nearly 30 CD8+ CDR3 sequences, highly expressed in patients. A significant difference in CD8+ Simpson's diversity between patients and controls was not found.

This clonotype has more than one count but fewer than ten. Its antigen is unknown. Genomic DNA constituted the template upon which TCR beta VDJ and CDR3 profiling was performed. Via MiXCR, TCRdb re-called the reads, giving one row per CDR3 protein. The table includes around 200,000 distinct CDR3 sequences, about 59% detected once. This CDR3 has 14 residues. The J segment lost 6 bases and the V segment lost 6 bases, leaving 5 bases of the junction unmatched. Per germline, CDR1 SNHLY and CDR2 FYNNEI. Source material: sorted CD4+, CD8+, or CD8+CD57+ T cells (not recorded which) from PBMCs. The sequence was collected from a human donor in good health. The chain carries TRBV2 and TRBJ2-5, with 12 positions matching TRBD1. The DNA of the CDR3 is TGTGCCAGCAGGGGGACAGGGGGCGTAAAGACCCAGTACTTC. Protein product: CASRGTGGVKTQYF.